The next 32 T cell receptor beta chains were all read from a single sample in a study of neurological immune-mediated disorders. TCRdb processed the 5' RACE reads anew with MiXCR; each CDR3 protein has one entry. The table records tens of thousands of distinct CDR3 sequences, over 5.5% of them present only once. Sample: CD8+ T cells from blood. Every receptor here comes from a man younger than 30 in good health.

This clonotype was observed at least ten times. The V and J genes are TRBV20-1 and TRBJ2-7; 10 bases match TRBD1. CDR1 is DFQATT and CDR2 is SNEGSKA in the germline V gene (reference sequence). After removal of 7 bases from V and 7 bases from J, the junction contained 19 bases not matched to a gene. This CDR3 spans 16 amino acids. CDR3 DNA sequence: TGCAGTGGCGTCACCGGTCTCGGGACAGGGGCGGGAGAGCAGTACTTC. Encoded protein: CSGVTGLGTGAGEQYF.

In its sample, this clonotype was seen many times. The rearrangement links TRBV10-1 to TRBJ2-7; D is uncertain. The CDR3 totals 11 residues. Germline V gene data show CDR1 as WNHNN and CDR2 as SYGVQD (reference sequence). The germline V and J ends were trimmed by 2 bases and 3 bases, with 2 bases remaining between them. This CDR3 reads CASSEGYEQYF. The CDR3, as DNA: TGCGCCAGCAGTGAGGGCTACGAGCAGTACTTC.

This clonotype is medium-sized in the sample. This chain joins TRBV5-1 and TRBJ2-2, with D unresolved. Trimming stripped 0 bases from V and 2 bases from J, with 5 bases between. This CDR3 has 14 amino acids. Germline V gene sequence: CDR1 SGHRS, CDR2 YFSETQ. CDR3 coding DNA: TGCGCCAGCAGCTTGGGACGTAACACCGGGGAGCTGTTTTTT. This gives the protein CASSLGRNTGELFF.

This clonotype has more than one count but fewer than ten. The chain couples TRBV14 to TRBJ2-3; D remains ambiguous. The V end was cut by 7 bases, the J end by 0 bases, with 11 bases between. This CDR3 contains 14 residues. The V gene's germline CDR1 is SGHDN and CDR2 FVKESK. The CDR3 loop reads CASNPDSSTDTQYF. CDR3 nucleotides: TGTGCCAGCAACCCCGACTCTAGCACAGATACGCAGTATTTT.

This clonotype has at least ten counts. The V gene is TRBV6-2 or TRBV6-3, the J gene TRBJ2-4; D possibly uses TRBD1 or TRBD2 (5 bases each). Germline CDR1 and CDR2: MNHEY and SVGEGT. The CDR3 contains 16 residues. V dropped 2 bases and J dropped 0 bases, with 11 bases sitting between them. CDR3 residues: CASSYVRGEAKNIQYF. The CDR3 region has the DNA TGTGCCAGCAGTTACGTAAGGGGAGAAGCCAAAAACATTCAGTACTTC.

This rearrangement joins TRBV20-1 to TRBJ2-1; the D gene is possibly TRBD1 (5 bases). This CDR3 region has 12 residues. Germline loops: CDR1 DFQATT, CDR2 SNEGSKA (reference sequence). V lost 0 bases and J 8 bases, leaving 8 bases between the germline ends. CDR3 DNA sequence: TGCAGTGCTAGAGATCCGACAGATGAGCAGTTCTTC. The encoded protein is CSARDPTDEQFF.

At least ten counts were recorded for this clonotype. The rearrangement links TRBV12-3 or TRBV12-4 to TRBJ2-7, with D possibly being TRBD2 (5 bases). This CDR3 has 12 amino acids. Trimming stripped 5 bases from V and 7 bases from J, with 12 bases between. The CDR3 loop is CASSIRPGEQYF. In DNA, the CDR3 is TGTGCCAGCAGTATCCGTCCGGGGGAGCAGTACTTC.

This clonotype was counted many times. The V call is TRBV11-1, the J call TRBJ2-3, with no clear D. The CDR3 covers 11 residues. Germline CDR1 reads SGHAT; CDR2 reads FQDESV (reference sequence). The V end lost 4 bases, the J end lost 3 bases, and 2 bases lay between the germline ends. CDR3 nucleotides: TGTGCCAGCAGCTCAACAGATACGCAGTATTTT. Its protein product is CASSSTDTQYF.

Many counts were recorded for this clonotype. This chain joins TRBV10-3 and TRBJ2-7; D is unclear. CDR1 is ENHRY, CDR2 SYGVKD, per germline. This CDR3 is built from 14 residues. Deletions cut 3 bases from V and 2 bases from J, with 11 bases between. The CDR3 spells CAISEYGPPYEQYF. The CDR3 region has the DNA TGTGCCATCAGTGAATATGGTCCCCCCTACGAGCAGTACTTC.

Many counts were recorded for this clonotype. For the CDR3, the DNA is TGTGCCAGCAGCTCCCCCCAGGGGGCCCTCTACTATGGCTACACCTTC. It codes for CASSSPQGALYYGYTF. This chain links TRBV5-6 with TRBJ1-2; 8 bases line up with TRBD1. The CDR3 has 16 residues. CDR1 is SGHDT, CDR2 YYEEEE, per germline. The V and J ends lost 3 bases and 3 bases, in that order; junction bases with no gene match: 10.

Many counts were recorded for this clonotype. In DNA form, the CDR3 reads TGTGCCAGCAGCGCAGAGACAGGCAACTATGGCTACACCTTC. Translating it yields CASSAETGNYGYTF. The chain combines TRBV9 with TRBJ1-2, with D possibly matching TRBD1 (6 bases). The germline CDR1 and CDR2 sequences are SGDLS and YYNGEE. V lost 3 bases and J 2 bases, leaving 11 bases between the germline ends. CDR3 length equals 14 residues. Combining the CDR3 with reference TRBV9 and TRBJ1-2 gives the whole variable domain DSGVTQTPKHLITATGQRVTLRCSPRSGDLSVYWYQQSLDQGLQFLIQYYNGEERAKGNILERFSAQQFPDLHSELNLSSLELGDSALYFCASSAETGNYGYTFGSGTRLTVV.

There are many counts of this clonotype. This rearrangement joins TRBV7-2 to TRBJ2-3; the D gene is possibly TRBD2 (6 bases). The CDR3 covers 16 residues. V lost 1 base and J lost 0, with 11 bases in between. Germline loops: CDR1 SGHTA, CDR2 FQGNSA. This CDR3 reads CASSLVAGTSTDTQYF. In DNA, the CDR3 is TGTGCCAGCAGCTTAGTGGCAGGGACTAGCACAGATACGCAGTATTTT.

In its sample, this clonotype was seen many times. V usage is TRBV29-1 and J usage is TRBJ2-2; D remains ambiguous. Germline CDR1 reads SQVTM; CDR2 reads ANQGSEA. CDR3 length: 10 residues. CDR3 sequence (DNA): TGCAGTGTTCTGAACGGGGAGCTGTTTTTT. This encodes CSVLNGELFF.

This clonotype occurred many times. The genes are TRBV4-1 and TRBJ2-7; D unclear. There are 12 residues in the CDR3. Trimming took off 1 base at V and 3 bases at J, with 4 bases between the two ends. Germline CDR1 reads MGHRA; CDR2 reads YSYEKL. In DNA, the CDR3 is TGCGCCAGCAGCCAAGGGGGCTACGAGCAGTACTTC. Residues: CASSQGGYEQYF.

This clonotype came up many times. This chain links TRBV12-3 or TRBV12-4 with TRBJ1-4, with D perhaps matching TRBD1 (5 bases). Trimming left V 8 bases short and J 1 base short, with 14 bases between. The CDR3 sequence is 15 residues long. This CDR3 is CASHPGGVTNEKLFF. In DNA form, the CDR3 reads TGTGCCAGCCATCCTGGGGGGGTAACTAATGAAAAACTGTTTTTT.

This clonotype was seen once. The chain joins TRBV5-1 to TRBJ1-2; D not certain. The CDR3 totals 12 residues. The germline CDR1 and CDR2 sequences are SGHRS and YFSETQ. V gave up 0 bases and J gave up 5 bases, with 5 bases separating them. CDR3 sequence: CASSLDEYGYTF. As DNA, the CDR3 is TGCGCCAGCAGCTTGGATGAATATGGCTACACCTTC.

This clonotype appeared many times. DNA of the CDR3: TGCGCCAGCAGCTTGTTCGGTACAGAAGAGACCCAGTACTTC. Encoded protein: CASSLFGTEETQYF. The chain employs TRBV5-1 and TRBJ2-5; D unclear. This CDR3 has 14 amino acids. CDR1 SGHRS and CDR2 YFSETQ come from the germline V gene. V was cut by 1 base and J by 3 bases, with 10 bases left in between.

This clonotype was observed at least ten times. This chain joins TRBV20-1 and TRBJ1-1; D might be TRBD1 (5 bases). Germline CDR1 reads DFQATT; CDR2 reads SNEGSKA (reference sequence). The CDR3 is 15 residues long. V was clipped by 0 bases and J by 6 bases, with 17 bases between them. The CDR3 loop reads CSARDNAGKDSEAFF. In DNA form, the CDR3 reads TGCAGTGCTAGAGATAATGCAGGGAAGGACTCTGAAGCTTTCTTT.

This clonotype has at least ten counts. The chain combines TRBV24-1 with TRBJ1-1; D may be TRBD1 (5 bases). V was cut by 1 base and J by 11 bases, with 13 bases left in between. The CDR3 has 13 amino acids. Germline values: CDR1 KGHDR, CDR2 SFDVKD. CDR3 sequence (DNA): TGTGCCACCAGTGATTTAGAGGACAATCAGGCTTTCTTT. Translating it yields CATSDLEDNQAFF.

This clonotype showed up many times. The chain joins TRBV7-9 to TRBJ2-7; 9 nucleotides align to TRBD1. The CDR3 covers 16 residues. Germline V CDR1 and CDR2: SEHNR, FQNEAQ (reference sequence). Unmatched junction bases numbered 8, after V lost 1 base and J lost 4 bases. Written as DNA, the CDR3 is TGTGCCAGCAGCTTAGAACCCGGGACAGGGAATTACGAGCAGTACTTC. Protein sequence: CASSLEPGTGNYEQYF. Full variable domain (remainder filled in from reference TRBV7-9 and TRBJ2-7): DTGVSQNPRHKITKRGQNVTFRCDPISEHNRLYWYRQTLGQGPEFLTYFQNEAQLEKSRLLSDRFSAERPKGSFSTLEIQRTEQGDSAMYLCASSLEPGTGNYEQYFGPGTRLTVT.

At least ten counts were recorded for this clonotype. The chain carries TRBV7-9 and TRBJ2-7; D might be TRBD1 (5 bases). V shed 9 bases and J shed 2 bases, with 8 bases lying between them. CDR3 length equals 11 residues. Germline lookup yields CDR1 SEHNR and CDR2 FQNEAQ (reference sequence). The DNA for the CDR3 is TGTGCCAGTCAGGACACCTACGAGCAGTACTTC. It is translated as CASQDTYEQYF.

The table lists this clonotype with many counts. V usage is TRBV28 and J usage is TRBJ2-7; 8 positions agree with TRBD1. The CDR3 spans 15 residues. The germline V gene encodes CDR1 MDHEN and CDR2 SYDVKM. V trimming: 2 bases; J trimming: 4 bases; junction bases outside the gene matches: 7. The CDR3 nucleotides are TGTGCCAGCAGTTTACAGGGGGCTTGGATGTACGAGCAGTACTTC. Translating gives CASSLQGAWMYEQYF. Variable domain in full (rest from reference TRBV28 and TRBJ2-7): DVKVTQSSRYLVKRTGEKVFLECVQDMDHENMFWYRQDPGLGLRLIYFSYDVKMKEKGDIPEGYSVSREKKERFSLILESASTNQTSMYLCASSLQGAWMYEQYFGPGTRLTVT.

This clonotype was observed a few times. The chain has TRBV5-6 and TRBJ2-7, with D perhaps assigned TRBD1 or TRBD2 (5 bases each). The CDR3 consists of 14 residues. In germline, CDR1 is SGHDT, CDR2 YYEEEE. Trimming took off 2 bases at V and 0 bases at J, with 9 bases between the two ends. CDR3 sequence (DNA): TGTGCCAGCAGCTTTTGGGGGAGCTCCTACGAGCAGTACTTC. It is translated as CASSFWGSSYEQYF.

This clonotype was observed at least ten times. Here the CDR3 reads CASSEVRGAYEQFF. The CDR3 DNA sequence: TGTGCCAGCAGTGAAGTACGGGGGGCCTATGAGCAGTTCTTC. The V call is TRBV6-1, the J call TRBJ2-1, with D maybe TRBD2 (7 bases). Trimming took 1 base from V and 8 from J, leaving 12 bases between them. CDR1 MNHNS and CDR2 SASEGT come from the germline V gene. There are 14 residues in the CDR3.

This clonotype was counted a few times. V and J are TRBV12-3 or TRBV12-4 and TRBJ2-1; 8 bases line up with TRBD2. There are 16 residues in the CDR3. V gave up 6 bases and J gave up 8 bases; unmatched junction bases: 15. In DNA, the CDR3 is TGTGCCAGCAGCCCTTATAGCGGGGTGATTCGGTATGAGCAGTTCTTC. It is translated as CASSPYSGVIRYEQFF.

This clonotype occurred many times. The chain is built from TRBV11-3 and TRBJ1-2; D is possibly TRBD1 (5 bases). Germline V CDR1 and CDR2: SGHNT, YENEEA. The CDR3 is 21 residues long. Trimming took 4 bases from V and 5 from J, leaving 35 bases between them. The chain's CDR3 is CASSSTLQYNRTNPLGYGYTF. CDR3 in DNA: TGTGCCAGCAGCTCAACTCTCCAATACAACAGGACAAACCCCCTCGGATATGGCTACACCTTC.

This clonotype was picked up many times. The V gene is TRBV10-2, the J gene TRBJ2-7; D ambiguous. The germline V and J ends were trimmed by 3 bases and 3 bases, with 6 bases remaining between them. The CDR3 runs 12 residues. In germline, CDR1 is WSHSY, CDR2 SAAADI. CDR3: CASSDVLYEQYF. The CDR3 DNA is TGCGCCAGCAGTGATGTCCTCTACGAGCAGTACTTC.

This clonotype was seen ten or more times. V and J are TRBV4-2 and TRBJ1-4; 7 bases align to TRBD1. Trimming removed 0 bases from V and 9 bases from J; junction bases left unmatched: 7. The germline V gene has CDR1 LGHNA and CDR2 YNFKEQ. There are 15 residues in the CDR3. This CDR3 is CASSQDWDSVKKLFF. CDR3 bases: TGTGCCAGCAGCCAAGATTGGGACAGCGTTAAAAAACTGTTTTTT.

At least ten counts were recorded for this clonotype. V usage is TRBV21-1 and J usage is TRBJ1-2; the table's D call, TRBD1, has no DNA check behind it. TRBV21-1 is a listed pseudogene. The CDR3 covers 14 residues. CDR3 loop: CASSKGPGKYGYTF. CDR3 sequence (DNA): TGTGCCAGCAGCAAAGGCCCAGGGAAGTATGGCTACACCTTC.

This clonotype was seen at least ten times. V usage is TRBV5-1 and J usage is TRBJ2-7, with D tentatively TRBD1 (6 bases). Trimming left V 0 bases short and J 4 bases short, with 11 bases between. Germline V gene sequence: CDR1 SGHRS, CDR2 YFSETQ. The CDR3 consists of 14 residues. CDR3 amino acids: CASSLGQGRYEQYF. In DNA, the CDR3 is TGCGCCAGCAGCTTGGGGCAGGGGCGGTACGAGCAGTACTTC. Full variable domain (outside the CDR3, taken from reference TRBV5-1 and TRBJ2-7): KAGVTQTPRYLIKTRGQQVTLSCSPISGHRSVSWYQQTPGQGLQFLFEYFSETQRNKGNFPGRFSGRQFSNSRSEMNVSTLELGDSALYLCASSLGQGRYEQYFGPGTRLTVT.

This clonotype qualifies as medium-sized. This chain connects TRBV4-1 to TRBJ2-7, with D perhaps TRBD1 or TRBD2 (5 bases each). V was clipped by 1 base and J by 7 bases, with 14 bases between them. This CDR3 has 14 amino acids. Germline V gives CDR1 MGHRA, CDR2 YSYEKL. The CDR3 coding sequence is TGCGCCAGCAGCCAAGGGGACCAAGCAGCAGAGCAGTACTTC. Amino acids: CASSQGDQAAEQYF.

This clonotype has ten or more counts. The rearrangement uses TRBV3-1 and TRBJ2-1, with TRBD1 matching over 7 bases. The germline gives CDR1 LGHDT, CDR2 YNNKEL (reference sequence). The V gene end was trimmed by 0 bases and the J gene end by 6 bases; junction bases not matched to a gene: 5. This CDR3 region has 15 residues. This chain's CDR3 is CASSQDDPGGNEQFF. In nucleotides, the CDR3 is TGTGCCAGCAGCCAAGATGACCCAGGGGGCAATGAGCAGTTCTTC.